The clone carrying this T cell receptor beta chain was detected ten times or more. What it binds is unknown. The data originate from a study of glioma-infiltrating T cells. General study points: Above-expected tissue-blood divergence occurred in all gliomas, most in low-grade ones.

CDR1 and CDR2 (germline): ENHRY, SYGVKD. V shed 6 bases, J shed 5 bases, and the junction held 1 base outside the gene matches. The CDR3 is 13 residues long. The iRepertoire nested amplicon-rescue multiplex PCR amplified TCR alpha and beta CDR3s from RNA. TCRdb itself ran the multiplex PCR reads through MiXCR, one entry per CDR3 protein. The sample carries over 80,000 distinct CDR3 sequences, around 37% recorded once. This chain uses TRBV10-3 with TRBJ2-3, with 11 bases lining up with TRBD1. Sequencing input: glioma tissue, nonneoplastic brain tissue, or PBMCs (not recorded which). The receptor's source is a human donor with low-grade glioma or glioblastoma, undergoing nonglioma brain surgery, or in good health (not recorded which). CDR3: CAIRDRGQDTQYF. The CDR3 DNA reads TGTGCCATCAGGGACAGGGGGCAAGATACGCAGTATTTT.